This TCR beta chain emerged from a study of PD-1 blockade in classical Hodgkin lymphoma. Time point noted: cycle 4 day 1 (C4D1), after 5 to 7 weeks of nivolumab. Patients all relapsed after autologous stem cell transplantation, and there was variation in brentuximab vedotin exposure. Overall study results and limits: Those patients who began receiving nivolumab less than 1 year after ASCT had lower diversity, and they were excluded. Baseline diversity was lower in partial responders and progressors than complete responders.

Clones were read by immunoSEQ multiplex PCR, and TCRdb kept only the in-frame ones, dropping some. The table has tens of thousands of clones, 75% to 90% seen once. This clone was seen only once. Its antigen is not identified. At one end the junction does not follow the germline gene, possibly because of a read error. The receptor comes from a human donor with classical Hodgkin lymphoma. The starting material was peripheral blood mononuclear cells (PBMCs), obtained before the fourth cycle of nivolumab.

The CDR3 nucleotides read TGTGCCAGCAGATTAACAGGGGGCGCGTTTCCAGATACGCAGTATTTT. Its translation: CASRLTGGAFPDTQYF. The V call is TRBV7-3, the J call TRBJ2-3; 9 bases are shared with TRBD1. The CDR3 runs to 16 residues. In germline, CDR1 is SGHTA, CDR2 FQGTGA.